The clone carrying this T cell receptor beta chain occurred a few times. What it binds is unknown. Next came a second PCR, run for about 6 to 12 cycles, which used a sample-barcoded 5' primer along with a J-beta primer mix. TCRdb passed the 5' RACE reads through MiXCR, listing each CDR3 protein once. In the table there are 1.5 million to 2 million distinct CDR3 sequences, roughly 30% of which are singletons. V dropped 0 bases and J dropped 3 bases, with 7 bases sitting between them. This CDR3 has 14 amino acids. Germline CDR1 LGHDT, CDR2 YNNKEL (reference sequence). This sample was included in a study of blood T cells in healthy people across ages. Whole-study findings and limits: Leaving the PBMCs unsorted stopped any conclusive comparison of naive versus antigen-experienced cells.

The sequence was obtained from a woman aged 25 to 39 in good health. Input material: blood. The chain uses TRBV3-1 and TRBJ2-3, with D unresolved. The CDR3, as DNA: TGTGCCAGCAGCCAAGATCAAACGACAGATACGCAGTATTTT. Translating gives CASSQDQTTDTQYF.